These 6 T cell receptor beta chains share one sample of origin, sequenced in a study of T-cell reconstitution after alpha-beta-depleted transplantation in children. As it was prepared, the TCRbeta library received unique molecular identifiers. MiXCR, run by TCRdb on the PCR reads, gives a single entry per CDR3 protein. The sample includes approximately 430,000 distinct CDR3 sequences, around 15% seen only once; the top ten take roughly 27%. The sequenced sample was PBMCs, mostly from graft donor cells, obtained 360 days after TCRalphabeta/CD19-depleted stem cell transplant. The receptors derive from a boy in the first two years of life who had a stem cell transplant for Wiskott-Aldrich syndrome, so the T cells may come from the graft donor.

There are a few counts of this clonotype. The rearrangement links TRBV13 to TRBJ2-7, with D perhaps matching TRBD2 (6 bases). V lost 3 bases and J lost 2, with 11 bases in between. There are 14 residues in the CDR3. Germline CDR1 PRHDT, CDR2 FYEKMQ (reference sequence). CDR3 DNA sequence: TGTGCCAGCAGCTTGGGGGAGGTAACCTACGAGCAGTACTTC. Translated: CASSLGEVTYEQYF. Complete variable domain (other parts from reference TRBV13 and TRBJ2-7): AAGVIQSPRHLIKEKRETATLKCYPIPRHDTVYWYQQGPGQDPQFLISFYEKMQSDKGSIPDRFSAQQFSDYHSELNMSSLELGDSALYFCASSLGEVTYEQYFGPGTRLTVT.

V is TRBV7-2 and J is TRBJ2-3; 8 nucleotides line up with TRBD1. This CDR3 is built from 16 residues. V lost 6 bases, J lost 0 bases, and 8 bases stayed unmatched. Looked up from germline, CDR1 is SGHTA and CDR2 is FQGNSA. The CDR3 here is CASRPRTGKSTDTQYF. The CDR3 bases are TGTGCCAGCAGACCCCGGACAGGGAAAAGCACAGATACGCAGTATTTT.

Written as DNA, the CDR3 is TGCGCCAGCAGCTCCTACAGCGGGGTCCACAATGAGCAGTTCTTC. Protein sequence: CASSSYSGVHNEQFF. This chain connects TRBV5-1 to TRBJ2-1; 7 positions match TRBD2. V shed 3 bases and J 5 bases; nucleotides not matched to a gene: 8. The length of the CDR3 is 15 residues. Germline lookup yields CDR1 SGHRS and CDR2 YFSETQ.

This chain uses TRBV14 with TRBJ2-2; D uncertain. V dropped 0 bases and J dropped 5 bases, with 7 bases sitting between them. CDR1 and CDR2 (germline): SGHDN, FVKESK. The length of the CDR3 is 14 residues. The CDR3 region has the DNA TGTGCCAGCAGCCAAGATATGGGGACCGGGGAGCTGTTTTTT. It translates to CASSQDMGTGELFF.

The J gene is TRBJ2-1, the V gene TRBV28, with D tentatively TRBD1 or TRBD2 (5 bases each). Trimming pared 6 bases from V and 0 bases from J, leaving 21 bases between. Germline CDR1 MDHEN, CDR2 SYDVKM. The CDR3 runs to 18 residues. As DNA, the CDR3 is TGTGCCAGCAGAACCCCCGGTCCCGGGGCGAGCTCCTACAATGAGCAGTTCTTC. Translated, it gives CASRTPGPGASSYNEQFF.

This chain links TRBV18 with TRBJ2-5; no firm D call. The germline CDR1 and CDR2 sequences are KGHSH and LQKENI. With 5 bases removed from V and 2 bases from J, the gap between germline ends came to 6 bases. This CDR3 has 12 amino acids. The CDR3 sequence is CASSSSQETQYF. The CDR3 nucleotides are TGTGCCAGCTCATCCAGTCAAGAGACCCAGTACTTC.